Here is one TCR beta chain with its context. Its target is unknown. Since the CDR3 does not end with the conserved phenylalanine or tryptophan, this likely comes from a read error. These data come from a study of CD8+CD57+ T cells in acquired aplastic anemia. Study details: Mean yield of DNA from sorted CD4+ and CD8+ cells was 3.2 ug.

This CDR3 contains 13 residues. Germline lookup yields CDR1 LNHDA and CDR2 SQIVND (reference sequence). V was cut by 5 bases and J by 9 bases, with 11 bases left in between. TCR beta VDJ and CDR3 profiling used genomic DNA as template. A single record per CDR3 protein comes from TCRdb applying MiXCR to the reads. Seen here are about 150,000 distinct CDR3 sequences, approximately 52% observed once, and the top ten hold roughly 12%. For sequencing, patients were chosen who had shown expansion of CD8+CD57+ cells by flow cytometry. Study-wide results and limits: CD8+ Simpson's diversity showed no significant patient-control difference. Around 27 sequences, all CD8+ CDR3, were shared between patients and controls.

This TCR derives from a human donor with aplastic anemia. The V call is TRBV19, the J call TRBJ1-6; no reliable D call. The material sequenced was sorted CD4+, CD8+, or CD8+CD57+ T cells (not recorded which) from PBMCs. CDR3 residues: CASSLSGGSPLHL. CDR3 coding DNA: TGTGCCAGTAGTCTCTCGGGTGGTTCACCCCTCCACCTT.